Listed below are T cell receptor beta chains from one sample, sequenced in a study of neurological immune-mediated disorders. TCRdb re-analysed the 5' RACE reads in MiXCR, keeping a single row per CDR3 protein. The sample carries fewer than 85,000 distinct CDR3 sequences, 17% recorded once. Sequenced material: PBMCs. All receptors derive from a woman aged 35 to 49 in good health. Both conserved end residues are part of each CDR3. D genes are given only for firm matches. Clone size is not always given. Where it is, it says once, few, many or a class for expanded clones.

d_gene	abundance	v_gene	j_gene	CDR3aa	CDR3nt
.	many	TRBV7-8	TRBJ1-3	CASSSPLVSGNTIYF	TGTGCCAGCAGCTCGCCGTTGGTCTCTGGAAACACCATATATTTT
.	many	TRBV20-1	TRBJ1-5	CSARDRSNQPQHF	TGCAGTGCTAGAGATCGGAGCAATCAGCCCCAGCATTTT
.	many	TRBV5-1	TRBJ2-1	CASSTSGLTRGNEQFF	TGCGCCAGCAGCACAAGCGGGCTCACCCGGGGGAATGAGCAGTTCTTC
.	.	TRBV19	TRBJ1-1	CASIKLGWGGSMNTEAFF	TGTGCCAGTATTAAATTAGGGTGGGGAGGGTCGATGAACACTGAAGCTTTCTTT
TRBD2	many	TRBV4-3	TRBJ2-3	CASSQGLAGGSSTDTQYF	TGCGCCAGCAGCCAGGGACTAGCGGGGGGATCTAGCACAGATACGCAGTATTTT
.	.	TRBV5-1	TRBJ2-4	CASSSDIKNIQYF	TGCGCCAGCAGCTCCGACATCAAAAACATTCAGTACTTC
.	few	TRBV5-5	TRBJ2-2	CASSLLQNTGELFF	TGTGCCAGCAGCTTGTTACAGAACACCGGGGAGCTGTTTTTT
.	many	TRBV5-6	TRBJ1-2	CASTPSGSYGYTF	TGTGCCAGCACCCCGTCGGGAAGCTATGGCTACACCTTC
TRBD1	many	TRBV2	TRBJ1-1	CASSEGQSTEAFF	TGTGCCAGCAGTGAGGGACAGTCCACTGAAGCTTTCTTT
.	many	TRBV7-6	TRBJ2-1	CASSLLAGAHSSNEQFF	TGTGCCAGCAGCCTCCTCGCGGGGGCTCACTCTTCCAATGAGCAGTTCTTC
.	many	TRBV6-2/TRBV6-3	TRBJ2-2	CASSRFGAGELFF	TGTGCCAGCAGCCGATTTGGGGCCGGGGAGCTGTTTTTT
.	.	TRBV6-1	TRBJ2-5	CASSEHRVGGETQYF	TGTGCCAGCAGTGAACATAGGGTCGGGGGCGAGACCCAGTACTTC